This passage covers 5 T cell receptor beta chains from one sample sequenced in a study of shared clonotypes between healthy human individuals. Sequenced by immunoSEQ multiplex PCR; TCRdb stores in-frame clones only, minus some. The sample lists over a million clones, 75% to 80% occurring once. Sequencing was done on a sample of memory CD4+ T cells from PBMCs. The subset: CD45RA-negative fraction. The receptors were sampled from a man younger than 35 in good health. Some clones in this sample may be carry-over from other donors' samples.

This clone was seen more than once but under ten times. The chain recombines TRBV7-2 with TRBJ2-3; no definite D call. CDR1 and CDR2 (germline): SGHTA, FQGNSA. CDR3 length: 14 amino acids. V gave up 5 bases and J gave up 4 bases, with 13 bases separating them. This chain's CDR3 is CASSQNAGPDTQYF. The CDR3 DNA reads TGTGCCAGCAGCCAGAACGCTGGCCCAGATACGCAGTATTTT. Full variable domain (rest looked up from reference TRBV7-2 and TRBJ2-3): GAGVSQSPSNKVTEKGKDVELRCDPISGHTALYWYRQSLGQGLEFLIYFQGNSAPDKSGLPSDRFSAERTGGSVSTLTIQRTQQEDSAVYLCASSQNAGPDTQYFGPGTRLTVL.

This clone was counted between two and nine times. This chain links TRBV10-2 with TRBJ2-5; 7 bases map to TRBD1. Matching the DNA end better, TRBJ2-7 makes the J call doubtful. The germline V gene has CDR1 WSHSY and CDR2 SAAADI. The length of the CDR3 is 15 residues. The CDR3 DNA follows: TGCGCCAGCAGTGAGGGGCAGGGGGATGTCTACGAGCAGTACTTC. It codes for CASSEGQGDVYEQYF.

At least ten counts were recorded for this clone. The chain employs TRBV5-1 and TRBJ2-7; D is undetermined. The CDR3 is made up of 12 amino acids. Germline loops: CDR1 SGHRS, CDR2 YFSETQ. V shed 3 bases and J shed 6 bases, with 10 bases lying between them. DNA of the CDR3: TGCGCCAGCAGCTCCGACTGGAGCGAGCAGTACTTC. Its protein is CASSSDWSEQYF.

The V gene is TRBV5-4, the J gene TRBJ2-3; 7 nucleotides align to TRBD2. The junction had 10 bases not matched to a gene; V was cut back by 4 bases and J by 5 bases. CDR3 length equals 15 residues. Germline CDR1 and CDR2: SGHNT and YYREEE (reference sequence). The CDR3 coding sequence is TGTGCCAGCAGCCCTTCGGCGGGAGAGGGAGATACGCAGTATTTT. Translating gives CASSPSAGEGDTQYF.

The CDR3 here is CASSQRTGRGELFF. DNA of the CDR3: TGTGCCAGCAGCCAAAGGACGGGCCGCGGGGAGCTGTTTTTT. V usage is TRBV7-9 and J usage is TRBJ2-2; no clear D gene. The CDR3 sequence is 14 residues long. CDR1 and CDR2 from the germline V gene are SEHNR and FQNEAQ (reference sequence). Trimming stripped 5 bases from V and 7 bases from J, with 14 bases between.